One and the same sample provided the 30 T cell receptor beta chains below, sequenced in a study of beta chain features in type 1 diabetes. What these receptors recognize is not known. Study results and caveats: All four CD4+ subsets from Type 1 diabetes patients carried moderately but significantly shorter TCRB CDR3s.

Every bit of the isolated RNA underwent reverse transcription, so sequencing read expressed TCRB transcripts. Some clones are missing from TCRdb's copy, which holds only in-frame ones; the method was immunoSEQ multiplex PCR. Among fewer than 350,000 clones, over 14% were seen once, and the ten largest hold roughly 0.015%. Sequencing input: naive CD4+ T cells from blood. The receptors come from a man between 18 and 35 years old with type 1 diabetes.

This clone has a handful of counts. This rearrangement joins TRBV7-8 to TRBJ1-1; TRBD1 matches at 9 bases. The CDR3 contains 14 residues. CDR1 is SGHVS, CDR2 FQNEAQ, per germline. Germline trimming cut 5 bases from V and 6 bases from J; bases unmatched to any gene: 7. CDR3 in amino acids: CASSPQGTGSEAFF. As DNA, the CDR3 is TGTGCCAGCAGCCCCCAAGGGACAGGGTCTGAAGCTTTCTTT.

The rearrangement uses TRBV27 and TRBJ2-7; D is unclear. The CDR3 totals 15 residues. The ends were cut back, 6 bases at V and 0 bases at J, with 15 bases in the middle. Looked up from germline, CDR1 is MNHEY and CDR2 is SMNVEV (reference sequence). CDR3 sequence: CASSRFGTSSYEQYF. The CDR3 DNA sequence: TGTGCCAGCAGCAGGTTCGGAACCAGCTCCTACGAGCAGTACTTC.

This chain connects TRBV4-2 to TRBJ2-1; TRBD2 is a possible D gene (5 bases). Trimming took off 1 base at V and 5 bases at J, with 12 bases between the two ends. The germline V gene encodes CDR1 LGHNA and CDR2 YNFKEQ. This CDR3 has 15 residues. CDR3 region: CASSQGLAFHNEQFF. The CDR3 DNA sequence: TGTGCCAGCAGCCAAGGCCTAGCTTTTCACAATGAGCAGTTCTTC.

This clone appeared a few times. The gene calls are TRBV15 and TRBJ2-3; D possibly corresponds to TRBD2 (6 bases). This CDR3 region has 15 residues. With 1 base removed from V and 6 bases from J, the gap between germline ends came to 14 bases. Per the germline V gene, CDR1 is LNHNV and CDR2 is YYDKDF (reference sequence). The CDR3 region has the DNA TGTGCCACCAGCAGAGGTCGGGATCGGGGGGATACGCAGTATTTT. Residues: CATSRGRDRGDTQYF.

This clone occurred a few times. This sequence joins TRBV5-6 and TRBJ2-7, with D tentatively TRBD1 (6 bases). Trimming shortened V by 3 bases and J by 5 bases, and 15 bases separated the two germline ends. Germline assignment: CDR1 SGHDT and CDR2 YYEEEE. The CDR3 consists of 14 residues. The CDR3 DNA follows: TGTGCCAGCAGCTCGCCGTGGACAGAAAACGAGCAGTACTTC. This sequence encodes CASSSPWTENEQYF.

The chain combines TRBV9 with TRBJ1-1; D call uncertain. In germline, CDR1 is SGDLS, CDR2 YYNGEE. Trimming took off 0 bases at V and 6 bases at J, with 6 bases between the two ends. The CDR3 has 12 amino acids. This chain's CDR3 is CASSVVAAEAFF. In DNA, the CDR3 is TGTGCCAGCAGCGTAGTTGCGGCTGAAGCTTTCTTT.

This clone came up a few times. This chain links TRBV7-6 with TRBJ2-2; D gene uncertain. Per the germline V gene, CDR1 is SGHVS and CDR2 is FNYEAQ. V dropped 0 bases and J dropped 1 base, with 9 bases sitting between them. The CDR3 totals 16 residues. CDR3 bases: TGTGCCAGCAGCTTAGCCCAACTCCTGAACACCGGGGAGCTGTTTTTT. This codes for CASSLAQLLNTGELFF.

This clone was recorded a few times. The chain couples TRBV5-1 to TRBJ2-1, with 11 bases identical to TRBD2. The CDR3 runs to 16 residues. CDR1 and CDR2 from the germline V gene are SGHRS and YFSETQ. With V trimmed by 4 bases and J by 7 bases, 10 bases remained unmatched. CDR3 DNA sequence: TGCGCCAGCAGCACCGAAATAGCGGGGGGGCTGAATGAGCAGTTCTTC. This sequence encodes CASSTEIAGGLNEQFF.

This clone was detected only a few times. V usage is TRBV15 and J usage is TRBJ2-7; the D is unclear. The V end lost 0 bases, the J end lost 4 bases, and 10 bases lay between the germline ends. In germline, CDR1 is LNHNV, CDR2 YYDKDF (reference sequence). CDR3 length: 14 amino acids. CDR3 sequence reads: CATSREISLYEQYF. Here the CDR3 DNA reads TGTGCCACCAGCAGAGAAATTAGCCTATACGAGCAGTACTTC.

This clone was counted between two and nine times. The V call is TRBV5-1, the J call TRBJ2-1; D call uncertain. Germline V CDR1 and CDR2: SGHRS, YFSETQ. CDR3 size: 11 residues. The germline V and J ends were trimmed by 0 bases and 8 bases, with 3 bases remaining between them. The CDR3 region is CASSLADEQFF. In nucleotides, the CDR3 is TGCGCCAGCAGCTTGGCGGATGAGCAGTTCTTC.

The chain employs TRBV19 and TRBJ2-2; TRBD1 matches at 7 bases. Germline V gene data show CDR1 as LNHDA and CDR2 as SQIVND (reference sequence). The junction had 8 bases not matched to a gene; V was cut back by 6 bases and J by 4 bases. The CDR3 runs 15 residues. In DNA, the CDR3 is TGTGCCAGTAGGGGGACAGTGGGAAGCACCGGGGAGCTGTTTTTT. Its translation: CASRGTVGSTGELFF.

This clone was detected only a few times. The J gene is TRBJ2-6, the V gene TRBV6-8, with 13 bases matching TRBD2. The CDR3 is made up of 18 amino acids. The V and J ends lost 4 bases and 0 bases, in that order; junction bases with no gene match: 3. CDR1 is MNHGY, CDR2 SAAAGT, per germline. CDR3 amino acids: CASSSGTSGISGANVLTF. The CDR3 region has the DNA TGTGCCAGCAGTTCCGGGACTAGCGGGATCTCTGGGGCCAACGTCCTGACTTTC.

This clone was detected a few times. The chain is built from TRBV19 and TRBJ1-2; a possible D gene is TRBD1 (5 bases). The V and J ends lost 5 bases and 7 bases respectively, with 20 bases between them. Germline CDR1 is LNHDA and CDR2 is SQIVND (reference sequence). The CDR3 length is 15 residues. CDR3 residues: CASSLRTSKRVGYTF. DNA of the CDR3: TGTGCCAGTAGTCTACGGACATCCAAAAGGGTTGGCTACACCTTC.

This clone was observed a handful of times. The chain combines TRBV29-1 with TRBJ2-1; 7 bases align to TRBD2. The CDR3 loop spans 13 amino acids. CDR1 SQVTM and CDR2 ANQGSEA come from the germline V gene. V lost 5 bases to trimming and J lost 4 bases; unmatched junction nucleotides: 5. The CDR3 spells CSVLGLVYNEQFF. DNA for the CDR3: TGCAGCGTTCTCGGACTAGTTTACAATGAGCAGTTCTTC.

The chain recombines TRBV7-9 with TRBJ1-2, with D possibly matching TRBD1 (5 bases). CDR1 and CDR2 (germline): SEHNR, FQNEAQ (reference sequence). This CDR3 comprises 14 residues. Trimming shortened V by 5 bases and J by 4 bases, and 14 bases separated the two germline ends. In DNA, the CDR3 is TGTGCCAGCAGCGGGGTGGTAGGGGCCTATGGCTACACCTTC. Encoded protein: CASSGVVGAYGYTF.

This clone was detected only a few times. The chain is built from TRBV14 and TRBJ1-1; D call uncertain. Looked up from germline, CDR1 is SGHDN and CDR2 is FVKESK. With 4 bases removed from V and 0 bases from J, the gap between germline ends came to 6 bases. This CDR3 has 13 amino acids. CDR3: CASSRDMNTEAFF. The CDR3 nucleotides read TGTGCCAGCAGCCGAGACATGAACACTGAAGCTTTCTTT.

V gene TRBV7-2 combines with J gene TRBJ1-2, with a possible D match to TRBD1 (6 bases). Germline V gene data show CDR1 as SGHTA and CDR2 as FQGNSA. Trimming pared 3 bases from V and 1 base from J, leaving 12 bases between. This CDR3 region has 15 residues. The CDR3 coding sequence is TGTGCCAGCAGCTTCCGGGACATCCTTAACTATGGCTACACCTTC. Amino acids: CASSFRDILNYGYTF.

CDR3 loop: CASSRGGWDNTEAFF. The CDR3 DNA reads as TGTGCCAGCAGTCGGGGGGGGTGGGACAACACTGAAGCTTTCTTT. This rearrangement joins TRBV6-5 to TRBJ1-1, with D perhaps TRBD1 (5 bases). This CDR3 has 15 amino acids. V shed 5 bases and J shed 2 bases, with 15 bases lying between them. CDR1 MNHEY and CDR2 SVGAGI come from the germline V gene.

The rearrangement joins TRBV5-1 to TRBJ1-1; 8 positions match TRBD1. The V gene's germline CDR1 is SGHRS and CDR2 YFSETQ. CDR3 length: 14 amino acids. The V and J ends lost 4 bases and 5 bases, in that order; junction bases with no gene match: 7. The CDR3 coding sequence is TGCGCCAGCAGCGGCGGGACAGGAGGAACTGAAGCTTTCTTT. This codes for CASSGGTGGTEAFF.

As regards this clone: The germline gene is not matched at one end of the junction; a read error may be the cause. The V and J genes are TRBV7-2 and TRBJ2-5; tentative D call: TRBD2 (6 bases). The CDR3 consists of 13 residues. The germline CDR1 and CDR2 sequences are SGHTA and FQGNSA. Here the CDR3 reads CASSLATRPATNF. The DNA of the CDR3 is TGTGCCAGCAGCTTGGCGACTAGGCCGGCCACGAACTTC.

The gene calls are TRBV9 and TRBJ1-5, with D tentatively TRBD1 (5 bases). The V gene lost 4 bases and the J gene lost 2 bases, with 13 bases spanning the gap. The CDR3 contains 15 residues. Germline-derived CDR1 and CDR2 are SGDLS and YYNGEE. CDR3 DNA sequence: TGTGCCAGCAGCCCGGGGGGTTTTGGCAATCAGCCCCAGCATTTT. This sequence encodes CASSPGGFGNQPQHF.

This chain uses TRBV2 with TRBJ2-1; 8 positions agree with TRBD2. This CDR3 region has 14 residues. V shed 3 bases and J 2 bases; nucleotides not matched to a gene: 0. CDR1 is SNHLY, CDR2 FYNNEI, per germline. The CDR3: CASSERGAYNEQFF. DNA for the CDR3: TGTGCCAGCAGTGAGCGGGGGGCCTACAATGAGCAGTTCTTC.

There are a few counts of this clone. The chain combines TRBV7-2 with TRBJ2-3; 12 nucleotides agree with TRBD2. This CDR3 is 16 amino acids long. The V gene's germline CDR1 is SGHTA and CDR2 FQGNSA. The junction had 3 bases not matched to a gene; V was cut back by 0 bases and J by 5 bases. The chain's CDR3 is CASSLAGLAGQDTQYF. DNA for the CDR3: TGTGCCAGCAGCTTAGCCGGACTAGCGGGGCAAGATACGCAGTATTTT.

This clone was found a few times. The rearrangement uses TRBV9 and TRBJ2-4; 7 bases are a match to TRBD1. V lost 2 bases to trimming and J lost 5 bases; unmatched junction nucleotides: 4. The CDR3 length is 14 residues. Germline CDR1 SGDLS, CDR2 YYNGEE. The CDR3 reads CASSVTGSQNIQYF. The DNA for the CDR3 is TGTGCCAGCAGCGTGACAGGGTCCCAAAACATTCAGTACTTC.

This clone has more than one count but fewer than ten. The V and J genes are TRBV18 and TRBJ2-1; 7 nucleotides match TRBD1. Looked up from germline, CDR1 is KGHSH and CDR2 is LQKENI. The ends lost 3 bases at V and 0 bases at J; junction bases unmatched: 8. The CDR3 loop spans 17 amino acids. The CDR3 coding sequence is TGTGCCAGCTCACCCACAGGGGCCTTAAGCTCCTACAATGAGCAGTTCTTC. It translates to CASSPTGALSSYNEQFF.

The table lists this clone with a few counts. V usage is TRBV11-2 and J usage is TRBJ2-7; D unclear. Per germline, CDR1 SGHAT and CDR2 FQNNGV. V gave up 5 bases and J gave up 2 bases, with 19 bases separating them. The CDR3 sequence is 16 residues long. In nucleotides, the CDR3 is TGTGCCAGCAGCCCCACCCCCGTCGGTGGTGCCTACGAGCAGTACTTC. This sequence encodes CASSPTPVGGAYEQYF. The full variable domain, completed using reference TRBV11-2 and TRBJ2-7, is EAGVAQSPRYKIIEKRQSVAFWCNPISGHATLYWYQQILGQGPKLLIQFQNNGVVDDSQLPKDRFSAERLKGVDSTLKIQPAKLEDSAVYLCASSPTPVGGAYEQYFGPGTRLTVT.

This clone was seen only a few times. Other nucleotide sequences from this sample produce the same CDR3. The CDR3: CSASRGYEQYF. In DNA, the CDR3 is TGCAGTGCTAGCAGGGGCTACGAGCAGTACTTC. The chain links TRBV20-1 to TRBJ2-7, with a possible D match to TRBD1 (6 bases). V lost 3 bases and J 3 bases, leaving 6 bases between the germline ends. Germline V gene data show CDR1 as DFQATT and CDR2 as SNEGSKA (reference sequence). This CDR3 region has 11 residues.

The CDR3 region has the DNA TGTGCCAGCAGCCCGTTCCCGGGACAGGGTTCATACGAGCAGTACTTC. Its translation: CASSPFPGQGSYEQYF. The gene calls are TRBV7-2 and TRBJ2-7; TRBD1 agrees at 9 bases. CDR3 length: 16 residues. The trim removed 5 bases at V and 4 bases at J, leaving 12 bases unmatched. Looked up from germline, CDR1 is SGHTA and CDR2 is FQGNSA. The full variable domain, rest sourced from reference TRBV7-2 and TRBJ2-7, is GAGVSQSPSNKVTEKGKDVELRCDPISGHTALYWYRQSLGQGLEFLIYFQGNSAPDKSGLPSDRFSAERTGGSVSTLTIQRTQQEDSAVYLCASSPFPGQGSYEQYFGPGTRLTVT.

This clone was detected only a few times. This chain connects TRBV9 to TRBJ2-1, with 7 positions matching TRBD2. Germline CDR1 and CDR2: SGDLS and YYNGEE. The CDR3 consists of 16 residues. With 6 bases clipped from V and 2 bases from J, the junction kept 11 bases outside the gene matches. DNA of the CDR3: TGTGCCAGCACCTCAGAAGGGCGGGGGACCTACAATGAGCAGTTCTTC. Amino acids: CASTSEGRGTYNEQFF.

This chain uses TRBV18 with TRBJ2-1; TRBD2 agrees at 8 bases. CDR1 and CDR2 from the germline V gene are KGHSH and LQKENI. This CDR3 comprises 14 residues. V trimming: 3 bases; J trimming: 6 bases; junction bases outside the gene matches: 4. The CDR3: CASSPLTSANEQFF. The CDR3, as DNA: TGTGCCAGCTCACCGTTGACTAGCGCCAATGAGCAGTTCTTC.